The next 31 T cell receptor beta chains were all read from a single sample in a study of blood T cell repertoires in COVID-19 (dated by TCRdb to the early 2020s). The library was prepared using the immunoSEQ multiplex PCR assay. In TCRdb, the immuneACCESS table is reduced to in-frame sequences with V and J assigned. These tables do not hold every clone; where another copy was compared, an unresolved V gene accounts for under half, and the others remain unexplained. For this sample there are some 140,000 clones; 70% to 85% appear just once. The top ten constitute 0.63% of the sample. The source material was peripheral blood. These receptors all stem from a man aged 55 to 70 with COVID-19, enrolled during active disease.

The CDR3 bases are TGTGCCAGCAGCCAAGATGGGGGGGTCGGGGAGCTGTTTTTT. It is translated as CASSQDGGVGELFF. V usage is TRBV3-1 (or the pseudogene TRBV3-2) and J usage is TRBJ2-2; TRBD2 agrees at 7 bases. V dropped 0 bases and J dropped 7; count of bases not matched to a gene: 2. CDR3 length equals 14 residues. From germline, CDR1 is LGHDT and CDR2 YNNKEL (reference sequence).

The J gene is TRBJ1-1, the V gene TRBV6-6; D remains unclear. Germline assignment: CDR1 MNHNY and CDR2 SVGAGI (reference sequence). V lost 5 bases and J lost 8, with 9 bases in between. The CDR3 loop spans 11 amino acids. In DNA, the CDR3 is TGTGCCAGCAGTGGGGAGCTAGAAGCTTTCTTT. Its translation: CASSGELEAFF.

The chain couples TRBV3-1 (or the pseudogene TRBV3-2) to TRBJ1-1; 8 bases align to TRBD1. With 8 bases clipped from V and 6 bases from J, the junction kept 14 bases outside the gene matches. This CDR3 contains 15 residues. The germline CDR1 and CDR2 sequences are LGHDT and YNNKEL (reference sequence). CDR3 DNA: TGTGCCAGCCAACTCTATCGGACAGGGCCGGCTGAAGCTTTCTTT. It yields the protein CASQLYRTGPAEAFF.

The chain is built from TRBV9 and TRBJ1-3, with D possibly being TRBD1 (5 bases). Per the germline V gene, CDR1 is SGDLS and CDR2 is YYNGEE. Deletions cut 2 bases from V and 4 bases from J, with 10 bases between. The CDR3 has 14 amino acids. CDR3 in DNA: TGTGCCAGCAGCGTCCCAGGGTCGGGAAACACCATATATTTT. Protein product: CASSVPGSGNTIYF.

The rearrangement links TRBV7-9 to TRBJ2-7, with 7 bases that match TRBD1. Germline CDR1 and CDR2: SEHNR and FQNEAQ (reference sequence). V gave up 2 bases and J gave up 3 bases; unmatched junction bases: 4. The CDR3 has 14 residues. The CDR3 bases are TGTGCCAGCAGCTTATCAACAGGGGTCTACGAGCAGTACTTC. Its protein is CASSLSTGVYEQYF.

Only a few counts were recorded for this clone. The rearrangement uses TRBV6-2 or TRBV6-3 and TRBJ2-5; 7 positions match TRBD2. Germline V CDR1 and CDR2: MNHEY, SVGEGT. CDR3 length: 18 residues. The V gene end was trimmed by 0 bases and the J gene end by 4 bases; junction bases not matched to a gene: 14. CDR3 nucleotides: TGTGCCAGCAGTTACTCGATCGGAATGGGGGGGGATTTAGAGACCCAGTACTTC. It codes for CASSYSIGMGGDLETQYF.

The V call is TRBV5-1, the J call TRBJ1-2, with 8 bases lining up with TRBD1. The CDR3 length is 14 residues. V lost 0 bases, J lost 7 bases, and 5 bases stayed unmatched. Germline CDR1 is SGHRS and CDR2 is YFSETQ. This CDR3 reads CASSLGQGASGYTF. Here the CDR3 DNA reads TGCGCCAGCAGCTTGGGTCAGGGGGCTAGTGGCTACACCTTC. Full variable domain (remainder filled in from reference TRBV5-1 and TRBJ1-2): KAGVTQTPRYLIKTRGQQVTLSCSPISGHRSVSWYQQTPGQGLQFLFEYFSETQRNKGNFPGRFSGRQFSNSRSEMNVSTLELGDSALYLCASSLGQGASGYTFGSGTRLTVV.

The chain recombines TRBV2 with TRBJ2-3, with D maybe TRBD1 (6 bases). The length of the CDR3 is 15 residues. The V end lost 5 bases, the J end lost 4 bases, and 16 bases lay between the germline ends. CDR1 and CDR2 (germline): SNHLY, FYNNEI. Written as DNA, the CDR3 is TGTGCCAGCAGTTTACAGGGCCTGCGAGCAGATACGCAGTATTTT. It translates to CASSLQGLRADTQYF.

The table lists this clone with a count of one. The chain couples TRBV4-2 to TRBJ1-1; 7 nucleotides agree with TRBD1. Trimming removed 0 bases from V and 11 bases from J; junction bases left unmatched: 12. There are 15 residues in the CDR3. Germline V gene data show CDR1 as LGHNA and CDR2 as YNFKEQ. The CDR3 sequence: CASSQDWETGLSAFF. In DNA form, the CDR3 reads TGTGCCAGCAGCCAAGATTGGGAGACAGGGCTTAGCGCTTTCTTT.

The chain recombines TRBV3-1 (or the pseudogene TRBV3-2) with TRBJ1-6; D gene ambiguous. Deletions cut 4 bases from V and 7 bases from J, with 14 bases between. From germline, CDR1 is LGHDT and CDR2 YNNKEL (reference sequence). CDR3 length: 15 residues. CDR3: CASSRSREGNSPLHF. The CDR3 DNA reads TGTGCCAGCAGCCGGTCCCGGGAAGGCAATTCACCCCTCCACTTT.

This clone was counted once. The J gene is TRBJ2-7, the V gene TRBV5-1; D unclear. The V and J ends lost 1 base and 2 bases respectively, with 7 bases between them. The CDR3 loop spans 13 amino acids. The germline gives CDR1 SGHRS, CDR2 YFSETQ. CDR3 amino acids: CASSLSGAYEQYF. In DNA, the CDR3 is TGCGCCAGCAGCTTGTCAGGTGCCTACGAGCAGTACTTC.

The CDR3 nucleotides are TGTGCCAGCAGGGACTTGTACCAAGAGACCCAGTACTTC. Amino acid sequence: CASRDLYQETQYF. The chain combines TRBV12-3 or TRBV12-4 with TRBJ2-5; D might be TRBD2 (5 bases). The CDR3 length is 13 residues. Deletions cut 6 bases from V and 0 bases from J, with 8 bases between.

The V and J genes are TRBV2 and TRBJ2-7; D not resolved. The germline V gene encodes CDR1 SNHLY and CDR2 FYNNEI. V gave up 2 bases and J gave up 6 bases, with 8 bases separating them. The length of the CDR3 is 12 residues. CDR3 bases: TGTGCCAGCAGTGAAATCCGAGCCGAGCAGTACTTC. It yields the protein CASSEIRAEQYF.

V usage is TRBV6-4 and J usage is TRBJ2-6; 11 nucleotides agree with TRBD1. The J segment lost 2 bases and the V segment lost 4 bases, leaving 1 base of the junction unmatched. CDR3 length equals 16 residues. Germline V gives CDR1 MRHNA, CDR2 SNTAGT. The CDR3 is CASSGTGGAGANVLTF. In DNA, the CDR3 is TGTGCCAGCAGTGGGACAGGGGGCGCTGGGGCCAACGTCCTGACTTTC.

The chain recombines TRBV2 with TRBJ2-1; possibly TRBD2 for D (6 bases). Trimming left V 4 bases short and J 5 bases short, with 15 bases between. CDR1 and CDR2 from the germline V gene are SNHLY and FYNNEI. This CDR3 contains 15 residues. The CDR3 loop reads CASSGESGTHNEQFF. The CDR3 bases are TGTGCCAGCAGTGGGGAAAGTGGGACTCACAATGAGCAGTTCTTC. Variable domain in full (rest from reference TRBV2 and TRBJ2-1): EPEVTQTPSHQVTQMGQEVILRCVPISNHLYFYWYRQILGQKVEFLVSFYNNEISEKSEIFDDQFSVERPDGSNFTLKIRSTKLEDSAMYFCASSGESGTHNEQFFGPGTRLTVL.

The chain joins TRBV5-1 to TRBJ2-4; 12 positions agree with TRBD2. The CDR3 consists of 17 residues. V was clipped by 4 bases and J by 8 bases; unmatched bases: 13. Germline V gene lookup returns CDR1 SGHRS and CDR2 YFSETQ. Here the CDR3 DNA reads TGCGCCAGCAGCGCCGGGCTAGCGGGAGGGCCGAGGGACATTCAGTACTTC. Translation: CASSAGLAGGPRDIQYF. Combining the CDR3 with reference TRBV5-1 and TRBJ2-4 gives the whole variable domain KAGVTQTPRYLIKTRGQQVTLSCSPISGHRSVSWYQQTPGQGLQFLFEYFSETQRNKGNFPGRFSGRQFSNSRSEMNVSTLELGDSALYLCASSAGLAGGPRDIQYFGAGTRLSVL.

The chain has TRBV4-3 and TRBJ1-4; possibly TRBD1 for D (6 bases). The CDR3 length is 15 residues. Germline CDR1 LGHNA, CDR2 YSLEER. Trimming pared 5 bases from V and 4 bases from J, leaving 14 bases between. CDR3 DNA sequence: TGCGCCAGCAGCTTCCAACGAGGGGGTAATGAAAAACTGTTTTTT. This codes for CASSFQRGGNEKLFF.

The chain combines TRBV7-8 with TRBJ1-5, with D possibly TRBD1 on 5 matching bases. In germline, CDR1 is SGHVS, CDR2 FQNEAQ. The V end was cut by 1 base, the J end by 4 bases, with 8 bases between. This CDR3 region has 14 residues. As DNA, the CDR3 is TGTGCCAGCAGCTTAGGACAGAAGAATCAGCCCCAGCATTTT. This gives the protein CASSLGQKNQPQHF.

The rearrangement joins TRBV6-5 to TRBJ2-7, with 8 bases matching TRBD1. The V gene end was trimmed by 2 bases and the J gene end by 3 bases; junction bases not matched to a gene: 6. The CDR3 contains 15 residues. Germline-derived CDR1 and CDR2 are MNHEY and SVGAGI. DNA of the CDR3: TGTGCCAGCAGTTACGGCAGGGGGCAGGTCTACGAGCAGTACTTC. Protein sequence: CASSYGRGQVYEQYF.

The J gene is TRBJ2-1, the V gene TRBV4-3; TRBD1 matches 8 bases. The CDR3 is made up of 15 amino acids. The V gene's germline CDR1 is LGHNA and CDR2 YSLEER. V was clipped by 2 bases and J by 4 bases; unmatched bases: 4. CDR3 DNA sequence: TGCGCCAGCAGCCAACGACAGGGGACTTACAATGAGCAGTTCTTC. Protein: CASSQRQGTYNEQFF.

The chain links TRBV29-1 to TRBJ2-1; 8 bases fit TRBD2. From germline, CDR1 is SQVTM and CDR2 ANQGSEA. The CDR3 has 15 residues. After removal of 4 bases from V and 0 bases from J, the junction contained 5 bases not matched to a gene. DNA for the CDR3: TGCAGCGTTGTGCGGGGGGCTAGCTCCTACAATGAGCAGTTCTTC. Its translation is CSVVRGASSYNEQFF.

This clone was detected only once. This chain uses TRBV15 with TRBJ2-2; 8 bases line up with TRBD2. After removal of 0 bases from V and 4 bases from J, the junction contained 10 bases not matched to a gene. The CDR3 loop spans 18 amino acids. Germline values: CDR1 LNHNV, CDR2 YYDKDF (reference sequence). CDR3 coding DNA: TGTGCCACCAGCAGAGAATACCCGGGGGCGGGAGGCACCGGGGAGCTGTTTTTT. Translation: CATSREYPGAGGTGELFF.

This rearrangement joins TRBV4-2 to TRBJ2-1; TRBD2 aligns across 12 bases. V gave up 4 bases and J gave up 5 bases; unmatched junction bases: 24. Germline V gene sequence: CDR1 LGHNA, CDR2 YNFKEQ. CDR3 length: 22 amino acids. CDR3 amino acids: CASSPGQGQGAPTSGSNNEQFF. The CDR3 region has the DNA TGTGCCAGCAGCCCCGGTCAGGGCCAGGGGGCACCGACTAGCGGGAGTAACAATGAGCAGTTCTTC.

This clone was seen only once. V gene TRBV6-5 combines with J gene TRBJ1-2; TRBD1 might be the D (5 bases). Germline V CDR1 and CDR2: MNHEY, SVGAGI. Trimming took 8 bases from V and 4 from J, leaving 11 bases between them. CDR3 size: 12 residues. The CDR3 DNA reads TGTGCCAGCGAGGATGGGGCCTATGGCTACACCTTC. Its protein product is CASEDGAYGYTF.

The chain employs TRBV5-6 and TRBJ2-2; a weak D match, TRBD2 (7 bases). Looked up from germline, CDR1 is SGHDT and CDR2 is YYEEEE. V was clipped by 1 base and J by 7 bases, with 11 bases between them. This CDR3 region has 14 residues. CDR3 residues: CASSLRGAYGELFF. In nucleotides, the CDR3 is TGTGCCAGCAGCTTGCGGGGGGCATACGGGGAGCTGTTTTTT.

The V call is TRBV19, the J call TRBJ1-1, with TRBD1 as a possible D gene (5 bases). V lost 7 bases, J lost 1 base, and 13 bases lay in between. The length of the CDR3 is 14 residues. Germline loops: CDR1 LNHDA, CDR2 SQIVND (reference sequence). The CDR3 region has the DNA TGTGCCAGTAATAGACAGTTGACGAACACTGAAGCTTTCTTT. This encodes CASNRQLTNTEAFF.

This rearrangement joins TRBV7-2 to TRBJ2-2; D gene ambiguous. V lost 4 bases, J lost 2 bases, and 11 bases lay in between. Germline-derived CDR1 and CDR2 are SGHTA and FQGNSA. CDR3 length equals 15 residues. In DNA form, the CDR3 reads TGTGCCAGCAGCTCCACCCACATAAACACCGGGGAGCTGTTTTTT. Translating gives CASSSTHINTGELFF.

J is TRBJ1-5 and V is TRBV18; D possibly corresponds to TRBD1 (6 bases). V was pared by 4 bases and J by 9 bases, with 16 bases between. There are 14 residues in the CDR3. Germline values: CDR1 KGHSH, CDR2 LQKENI. The CDR3: CASSQLPGTLPQHF. The CDR3 bases are TGTGCCAGCTCACAATTGCCCGGGACACTGCCCCAGCATTTT.

The chain uses TRBV11-3 and TRBJ1-2; tentatively, D is TRBD1 (5 bases). The ends were cut back, 3 bases at V and 1 base at J, with 12 bases in the middle. The CDR3 contains 15 residues. Germline CDR1 SGHNT, CDR2 YENEEA. The CDR3 sequence: CASSFDSTNNYGYTF. The CDR3 DNA reads TGTGCCAGCAGCTTTGACAGCACTAATAACTATGGCTACACCTTC.

This clone was detected only once. The rearrangement joins TRBV7-8 to TRBJ1-1; D is unclear. CDR3 length: 11 amino acids. In germline, CDR1 is SGHVS, CDR2 FQNEAQ. Trimming shortened V by 5 bases and J by 6 bases, and 7 bases separated the two germline ends. The CDR3 loop reads CASSPLPEAFF. The CDR3 coding sequence is TGTGCCAGCAGCCCCCTCCCTGAAGCTTTCTTT.

The chain joins TRBV9 to TRBJ1-4; no clear D. Germline-derived CDR1 and CDR2 are SGDLS and YYNGEE. The CDR3 totals 16 residues. V lost 0 bases and J lost 0, with 9 bases in between. This CDR3 reads CASSVVAAATNEKLFF. The CDR3 DNA reads TGTGCCAGCAGCGTAGTGGCGGCAGCAACTAATGAAAAACTGTTTTTT.